The following is a TCR beta chain sequence with its context. The sample originates from a study of blood T cell repertoires in COVID-19. Across the study: Samples representing acute and convalescent COVID-19 were sourced from the United States, Italy and Spain. PBMCs, B-cell-depleted T cells, or T cells were the source of the cDNA or gDNA that made up the material.

Germline V lookup: CDR1 LNHDA, CDR2 SQIVND (reference sequence). CDR3 length equals 14 residues. Trimming took 3 bases from V and 2 from J, leaving 11 bases between them. Per the study methods: Nucleated cell number was recorded as an estimate derived from reference gene primer amplification. The method was immunoSEQ multiplex PCR; TCRdb's version includes in-frame clones alone and lacks a portion of them. Clone size and V and J calls were adopted from that table, with D and trimming inferred from the DNA. Found here are roughly 250,000 clones, roughly 80% of them singletons; the top ten hold around 7.2%.

Source material: peripheral blood. The TCR sequence derives from a woman aged 45 to 65 with acute or convalescent COVID-19. The chain couples TRBV19 to TRBJ2-7, with a weak D call TRBD2 (6 bases). The CDR3 reads CASSIGGFTYEQYF. The CDR3 coding sequence is TGTGCCAGTAGTATTGGGGGGTTCACCTACGAGCAGTACTTC. The variable domain in full, with the rest retrieved from reference TRBV19 and TRBJ2-7, is DGGITQSPKYLFRKEGQNVTLSCEQNLNHDAMYWYRQDPGQGLRLIYYSQIVNDFQKGDIAEGYSVSREKKESFPLTVTSAQKNPTAFYLCASSIGGFTYEQYFGPGTRLTVT.